The text below deals with one T cell receptor beta chain. The germline V gene has CDR1 SGHRS and CDR2 YFSETQ. The CDR3 contains 13 residues. V lost 4 bases and J 17 bases, leaving 21 bases between the germline ends. The record originates from a study of blood T cell repertoires in COVID-19. Study-wide context: Sites in the United States, Italy and Spain provided acute and convalescent COVID-19 samples. From T cells, B-cell-depleted T cells, or PBMCs came the material, which was cDNA or gDNA.

Authors' data handling: How many nucleated cells were present was estimated from reference gene primer amplification. Measured with immunoSEQ multiplex PCR; TCRdb has only the in-frame clones, and not every one. V, J and clone size reflect that table, while D and trimming were determined from the DNA. The sample gives 100,000 to 150,000 clones, over 75% of which show up once; 27% is in the top ten. The sequence was collected from a woman at least 80 years old with acute or convalescent COVID-19. The sample taken for sequencing was peripheral blood. This chain uses TRBV5-1 with TRBJ1-4, with D uncertain. CDR3 in DNA: TGCGCCAGCAGCCTGGATAGAAATAGCCGAATATTTTTT. Translation gives CASSLDRNSRIFF.